This TCR beta chain was profiled in a study of neoadjuvant anti-PD-1 for oral cavity cancer. This sample's time point: after neoadjuvant nivolumab, at surgical resection. PBMC libraries mostly used 400 to 550 ng of input genomic DNA, with six replicates per sample. Profiling relied on immunoSEQ multiplex PCR, and the TCRdb table lists in-frame clones only, not all of them. The table has tens of thousands of clones, approximately 87% seen once. Germline CDR1 and CDR2: MNHEY and SVGAGI. The CDR3 runs to 15 residues. V shed 5 bases and J 8 bases; nucleotides not matched to a gene: 6. The sequencing here drew on PBMCs, taken after nivolumab (anti-PD-1) treatment. The sequence was obtained from a person aged 35-79 years with oral cavity squamous cell carcinoma. V and J are TRBV6-5 and TRBJ1-6; 10 positions match TRBD1. In DNA form, the CDR3 reads TGTGCCAGCAGTCCCCAGGGGACAGGGGATTCACCCCTCCACTTT. Protein: CASSPQGTGDSPLHF.